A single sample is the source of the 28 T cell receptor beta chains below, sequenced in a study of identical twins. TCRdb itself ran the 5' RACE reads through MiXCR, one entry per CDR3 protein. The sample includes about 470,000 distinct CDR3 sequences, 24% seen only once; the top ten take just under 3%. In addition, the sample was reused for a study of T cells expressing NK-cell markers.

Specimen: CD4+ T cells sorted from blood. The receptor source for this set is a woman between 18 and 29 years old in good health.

CDR3 sequence reads: CASSSRDKETQYF. The CDR3 DNA is TGCGCCAGCAGCTCTCGGGACAAAGAGACCCAGTACTTC. The chain carries TRBV5-1 and TRBJ2-5; tentative D call: TRBD1 (6 bases). The CDR3 has 13 residues. Trimming pared 3 bases from V and 3 bases from J, leaving 9 bases between. Germline CDR1 is SGHRS and CDR2 is YFSETQ.

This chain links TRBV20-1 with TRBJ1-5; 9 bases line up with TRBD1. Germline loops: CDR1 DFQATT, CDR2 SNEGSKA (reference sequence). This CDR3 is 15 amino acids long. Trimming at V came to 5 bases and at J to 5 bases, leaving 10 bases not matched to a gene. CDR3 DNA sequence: TGCAGTGCTTCCGGGACAGGGTTCCCTCATCAGCCCCAGCATTTT. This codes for CSASGTGFPHQPQHF.

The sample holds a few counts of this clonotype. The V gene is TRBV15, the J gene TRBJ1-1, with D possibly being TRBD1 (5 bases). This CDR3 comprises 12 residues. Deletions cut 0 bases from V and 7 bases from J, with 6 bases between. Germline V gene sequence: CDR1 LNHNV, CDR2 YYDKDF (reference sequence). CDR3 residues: CATSRDQGEAFF. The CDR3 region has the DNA TGTGCCACCAGCAGAGATCAGGGTGAAGCTTTCTTT.

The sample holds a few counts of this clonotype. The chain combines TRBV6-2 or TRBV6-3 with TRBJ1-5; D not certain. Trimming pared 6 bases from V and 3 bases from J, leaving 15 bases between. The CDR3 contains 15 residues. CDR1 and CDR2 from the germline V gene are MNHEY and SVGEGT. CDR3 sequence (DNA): TGTGCCAGCAGCGAGAGGAGTTCCTCCAATCAGCCCCAGCATTTT. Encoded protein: CASSERSSSNQPQHF.

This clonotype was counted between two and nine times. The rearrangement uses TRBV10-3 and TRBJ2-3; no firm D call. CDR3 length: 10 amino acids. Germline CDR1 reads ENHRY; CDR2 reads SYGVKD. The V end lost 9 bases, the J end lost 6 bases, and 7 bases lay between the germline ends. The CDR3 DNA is TGTGCCATTCGTGGGGATACGCAGTATTTT. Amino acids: CAIRGDTQYF.

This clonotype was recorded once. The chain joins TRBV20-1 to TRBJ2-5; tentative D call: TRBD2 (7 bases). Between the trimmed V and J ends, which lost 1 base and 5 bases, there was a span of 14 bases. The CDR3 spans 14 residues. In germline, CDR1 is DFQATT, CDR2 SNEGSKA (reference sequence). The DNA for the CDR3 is TGCAGTGCTAGAGGGGGGGGCCTGCCGGAGACCCAGTACTTC. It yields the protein CSARGGGLPETQYF.

Here the CDR3 DNA reads TGTGCCAGCAGCCTGACCCCAAACCAGCCCCAGCATTTT. It codes for CASSLTPNQPQHF. The chain is built from TRBV2 and TRBJ1-5; D gene uncertain. Germline CDR1 reads SNHLY; CDR2 reads FYNNEI. CDR3 size: 13 residues. V shed 6 bases and J shed 7 bases, with 13 bases lying between them.

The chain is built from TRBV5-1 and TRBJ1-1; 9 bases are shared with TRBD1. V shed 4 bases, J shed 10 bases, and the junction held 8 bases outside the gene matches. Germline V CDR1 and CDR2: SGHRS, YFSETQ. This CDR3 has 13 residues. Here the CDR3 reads CASSTGTGNRAFF. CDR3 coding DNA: TGCGCCAGCAGCACCGGGACAGGGAACCGAGCTTTCTTT.

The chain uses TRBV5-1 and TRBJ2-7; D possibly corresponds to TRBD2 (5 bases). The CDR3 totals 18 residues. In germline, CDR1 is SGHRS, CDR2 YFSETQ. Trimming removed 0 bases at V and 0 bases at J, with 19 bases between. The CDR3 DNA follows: TGCGCCAGCAGCTTGGGGCGCAGTGGACTCGGGGACTCCTACGAGCAGTACTTC. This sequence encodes CASSLGRSGLGDSYEQYF. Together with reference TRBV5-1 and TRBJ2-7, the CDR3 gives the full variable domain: KAGVTQTPRYLIKTRGQQVTLSCSPISGHRSVSWYQQTPGQGLQFLFEYFSETQRNKGNFPGRFSGRQFSNSRSEMNVSTLELGDSALYLCASSLGRSGLGDSYEQYFGPGTRLTVT.

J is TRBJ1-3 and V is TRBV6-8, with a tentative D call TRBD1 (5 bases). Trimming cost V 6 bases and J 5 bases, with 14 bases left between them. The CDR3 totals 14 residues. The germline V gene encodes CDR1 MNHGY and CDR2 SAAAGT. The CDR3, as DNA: TGTGCCAGCAGGAAGGGGATTCGGAGAAACACCATATATTTT. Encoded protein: CASRKGIRRNTIYF.

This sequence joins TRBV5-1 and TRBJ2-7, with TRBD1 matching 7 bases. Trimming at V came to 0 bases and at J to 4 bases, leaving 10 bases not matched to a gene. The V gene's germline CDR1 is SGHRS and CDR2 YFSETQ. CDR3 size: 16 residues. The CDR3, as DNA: TGCGCCAGCAGCTTGGGAGGGACAGCTCCTTATTACGAGCAGTACTTC. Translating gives CASSLGGTAPYYEQYF.

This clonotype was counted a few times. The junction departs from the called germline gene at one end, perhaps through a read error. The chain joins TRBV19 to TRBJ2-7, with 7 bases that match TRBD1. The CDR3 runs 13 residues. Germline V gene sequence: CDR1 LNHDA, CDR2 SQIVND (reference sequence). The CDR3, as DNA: TGTGCCAGTGGGCGACAGGGCTCCCACGAGCAGTACTTC. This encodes CASGRQGSHEQYF.

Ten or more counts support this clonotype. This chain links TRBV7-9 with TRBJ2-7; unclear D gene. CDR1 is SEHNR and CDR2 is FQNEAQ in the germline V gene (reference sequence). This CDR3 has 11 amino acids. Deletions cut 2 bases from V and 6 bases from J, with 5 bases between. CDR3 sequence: CASSLTSEQYF. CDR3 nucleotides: TGTGCCAGCAGCTTAACCTCCGAGCAGTACTTC. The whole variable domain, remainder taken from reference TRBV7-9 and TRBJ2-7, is DTGVSQNPRHKITKRGQNVTFRCDPISEHNRLYWYRQTLGQGPEFLTYFQNEAQLEKSRLLSDRFSAERPKGSFSTLEIQRTEQGDSAMYLCASSLTSEQYFGPGTRLTVT.

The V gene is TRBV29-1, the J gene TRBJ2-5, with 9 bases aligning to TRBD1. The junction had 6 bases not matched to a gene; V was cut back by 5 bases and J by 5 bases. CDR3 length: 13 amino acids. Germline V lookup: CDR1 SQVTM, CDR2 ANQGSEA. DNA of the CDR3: TGCAGCGTTAGTGGACAGGGGCCCGAGACCCAGTACTTC. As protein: CSVSGQGPETQYF.

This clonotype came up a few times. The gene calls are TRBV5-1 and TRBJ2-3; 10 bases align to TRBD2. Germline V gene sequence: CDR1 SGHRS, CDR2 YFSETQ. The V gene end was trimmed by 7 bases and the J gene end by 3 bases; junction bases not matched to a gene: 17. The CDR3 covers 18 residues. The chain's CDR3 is CASHPPSGRAGRTDTQYF. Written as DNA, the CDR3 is TGCGCCAGCCACCCCCCCAGCGGGAGGGCCGGAAGAACAGATACGCAGTATTTT.

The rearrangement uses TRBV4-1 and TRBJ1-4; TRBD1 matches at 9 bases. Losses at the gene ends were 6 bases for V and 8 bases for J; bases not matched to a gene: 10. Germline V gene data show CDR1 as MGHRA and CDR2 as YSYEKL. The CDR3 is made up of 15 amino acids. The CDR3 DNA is TGCGCCAGCAGGCTCACAGGGGGCCCGGGAGAAAAACTGTTTTTT. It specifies CASRLTGGPGEKLFF.

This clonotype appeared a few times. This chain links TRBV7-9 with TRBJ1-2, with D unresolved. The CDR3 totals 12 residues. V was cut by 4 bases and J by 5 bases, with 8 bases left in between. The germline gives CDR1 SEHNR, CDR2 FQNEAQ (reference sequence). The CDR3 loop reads CASSWKEYGYTF. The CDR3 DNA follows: TGTGCCAGCAGCTGGAAGGAATATGGCTACACCTTC.

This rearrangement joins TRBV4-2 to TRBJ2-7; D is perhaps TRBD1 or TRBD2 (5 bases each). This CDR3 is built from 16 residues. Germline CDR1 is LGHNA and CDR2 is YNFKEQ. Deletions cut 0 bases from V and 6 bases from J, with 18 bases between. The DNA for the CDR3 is TGTGCCAGCAGCCAAGAGGTTGGATGGGGGTCCCCCGAGCAGTACTTC. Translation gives CASSQEVGWGSPEQYF.

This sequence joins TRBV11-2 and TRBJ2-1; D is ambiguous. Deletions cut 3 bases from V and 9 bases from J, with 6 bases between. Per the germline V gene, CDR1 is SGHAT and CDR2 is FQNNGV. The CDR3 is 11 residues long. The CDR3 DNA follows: TGTGCCAGCAGCTTTTTCGCTGAGCAGTTCTTC. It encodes CASSFFAEQFF. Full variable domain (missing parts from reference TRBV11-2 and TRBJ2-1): EAGVAQSPRYKIIEKRQSVAFWCNPISGHATLYWYQQILGQGPKLLIQFQNNGVVDDSQLPKDRFSAERLKGVDSTLKIQPAKLEDSAVYLCASSFFAEQFFGPGTRLTVL.

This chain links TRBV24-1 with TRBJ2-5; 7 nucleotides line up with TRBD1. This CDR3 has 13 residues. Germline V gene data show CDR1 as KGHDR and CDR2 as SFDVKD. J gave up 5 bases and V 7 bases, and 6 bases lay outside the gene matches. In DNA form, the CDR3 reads TGTGCCACCAGCCTGACAGGGTTGGAGACCCAGTACTTC. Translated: CATSLTGLETQYF.

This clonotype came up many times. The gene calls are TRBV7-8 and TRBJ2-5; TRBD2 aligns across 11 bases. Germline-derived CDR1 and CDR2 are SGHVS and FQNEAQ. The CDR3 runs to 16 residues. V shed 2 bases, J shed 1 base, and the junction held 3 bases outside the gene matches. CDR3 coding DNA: TGTGCCAGCAGCTTATTAGCGGGGGGGATCCAAGAGACCCAGTACTTC. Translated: CASSLLAGGIQETQYF.

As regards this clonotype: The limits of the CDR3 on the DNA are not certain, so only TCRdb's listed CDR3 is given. Here the CDR3 reads CASSSGRAQPQHF. V usage is TRBV6-5 and J usage is TRBJ1-5; TRBD1 was called by the table and not checked on the DNA. The CDR3 numbers 13 amino acids, ends counted. Germline CDR1 reads MNHEY; CDR2 reads SVGAGI.

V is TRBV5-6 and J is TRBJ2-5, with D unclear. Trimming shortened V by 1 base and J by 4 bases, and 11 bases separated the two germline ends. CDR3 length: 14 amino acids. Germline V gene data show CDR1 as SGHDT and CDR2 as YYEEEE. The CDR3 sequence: CASSLSGFGETQYF. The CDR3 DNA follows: TGTGCCAGCAGCTTGTCGGGTTTTGGAGAGACCCAGTACTTC.

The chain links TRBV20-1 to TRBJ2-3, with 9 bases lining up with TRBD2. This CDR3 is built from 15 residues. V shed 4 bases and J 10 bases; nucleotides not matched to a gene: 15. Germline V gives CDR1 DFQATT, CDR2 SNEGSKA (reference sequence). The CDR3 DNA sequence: TGCAGTGCTATAGGGGTGCGGGAGGGCCGGGGTGCGCAGTATTTT. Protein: CSAIGVREGRGAQYF.

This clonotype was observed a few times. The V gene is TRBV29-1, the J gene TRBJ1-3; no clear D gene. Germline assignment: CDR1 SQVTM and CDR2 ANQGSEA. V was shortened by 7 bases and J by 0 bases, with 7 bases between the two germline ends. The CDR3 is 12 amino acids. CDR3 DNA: TGCAGCGGACAAAGCTCTGGAAACACCATATATTTT. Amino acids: CSGQSSGNTIYF.

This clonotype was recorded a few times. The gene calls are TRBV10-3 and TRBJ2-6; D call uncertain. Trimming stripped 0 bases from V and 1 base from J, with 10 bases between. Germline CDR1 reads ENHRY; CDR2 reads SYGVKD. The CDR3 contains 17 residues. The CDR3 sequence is CAISESTLGSGANVLTF. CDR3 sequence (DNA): TGTGCCATCAGTGAGTCGACTCTGGGGTCTGGGGCCAACGTCCTGACTTTC.

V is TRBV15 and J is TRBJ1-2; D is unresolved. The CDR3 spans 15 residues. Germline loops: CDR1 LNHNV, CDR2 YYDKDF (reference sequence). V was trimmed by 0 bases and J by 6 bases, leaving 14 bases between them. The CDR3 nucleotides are TGTGCCACCAGCAGAGATAACCGGAAGGGAAATGGCTACACCTTC. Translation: CATSRDNRKGNGYTF.

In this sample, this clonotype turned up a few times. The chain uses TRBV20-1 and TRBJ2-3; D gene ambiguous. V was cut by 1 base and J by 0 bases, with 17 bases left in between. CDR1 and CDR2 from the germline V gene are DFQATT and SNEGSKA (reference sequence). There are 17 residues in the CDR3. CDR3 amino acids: CSARGRSAFASTDTQYF. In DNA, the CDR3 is TGCAGTGCTAGAGGCCGGTCCGCCTTTGCAAGCACAGATACGCAGTATTTT.